The T cell receptor (beta chain) described here comes from a study of T-cell reconstitution after alpha-beta-depleted transplantation in children. Unique molecular identifiers tagged the TCRbeta library. Via MiXCR, TCRdb re-called the PCR reads, giving one row per CDR3 protein. The sample has 750,000 to 950,000 distinct CDR3 sequences; about 15% are singletons. The sample holds a few counts of this clonotype. Its target is not known. Overall study findings and caveats: A year had passed since transplant, and T-cell counts and diversity by then came mostly from newly produced T cells. Recipient T cells and thymic progenitors that survived were the source of the high TCRbeta diversity seen at day 60 in some patients. As was reported, about two months after transplant, alpha-beta T cells came from several hundred expanded graft clones.

The V end lost 8 bases, the J end lost 0 bases, and 7 bases lay between the germline ends. Germline values: CDR1 SEHNR, CDR2 FQNEAQ (reference sequence). The CDR3 spans 12 residues. The TCR sequence derives from a male patient younger than 18 who had a stem cell transplant for acute lymphoblastic leukemia, so the T cells may come from the graft donor. The J gene is TRBJ2-5, the V gene TRBV7-9; tentative D call: TRBD2 (5 bases). Sample: PBMCs, mostly from graft donor cells, taken 360 days after TCRalphabeta/CD19-depleted stem cell transplant. Written as DNA, the CDR3 is TGTGCCAGCTGGGAGCACCAAGAGACCCAGTACTTC. Translated: CASWEHQETQYF.